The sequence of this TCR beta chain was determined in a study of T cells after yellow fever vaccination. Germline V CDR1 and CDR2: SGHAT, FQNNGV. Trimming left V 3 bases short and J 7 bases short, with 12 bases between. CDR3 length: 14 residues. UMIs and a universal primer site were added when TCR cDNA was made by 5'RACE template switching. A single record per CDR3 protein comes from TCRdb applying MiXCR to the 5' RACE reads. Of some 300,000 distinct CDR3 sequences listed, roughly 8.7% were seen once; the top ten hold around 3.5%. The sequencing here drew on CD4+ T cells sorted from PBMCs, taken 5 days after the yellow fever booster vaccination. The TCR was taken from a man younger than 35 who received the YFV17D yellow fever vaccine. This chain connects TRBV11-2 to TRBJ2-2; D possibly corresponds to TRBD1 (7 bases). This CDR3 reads CASSLEGAFGELFF. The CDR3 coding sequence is TGTGCCAGCAGCTTGGAGGGGGCTTTCGGGGAGCTGTTTTTT.